The rows below give T cell receptor beta chains drawn from one sample of a study of cytomegalovirus exposure and HLA in healthy donors. Here immunoSEQ multiplex PCR was the method, and the copy in TCRdb shows in-frame clones only, minus some. The repertoire includes about 170,000 clones, under 85% of them detected once, and about 3.4% sits in the top ten. The sequenced sample consisted of PBMCs. These receptors came from a female donor in good health and CMV-seronegative. Both conserved end residues are part of each CDR3. The D gene is left open where the match is weak. Not all rows give a size; the values are once, few, many and, for expanded clones, a class.

v_call,d_call,clone_size,j_call,cdr3_aa,cdr3_nt
TRBV7-2,TRBD2,-,TRBJ2-1,CASSSGLAGGFYNEQFF,TGTGCCAGCAGCTCTGGACTAGCGGGGGGCTTCTACAATGAGCAGTTCTTC
TRBV6-5,TRBD2,-,TRBJ2-7,CASSYSLAGSSSKQYF,TGTGCCAGCAGTTACTCACTAGCGGGGTCGAGTAGTAAGCAGTACTTC
TRBV28,TRBD1,-,TRBJ1-6,CASRVRGLYGNSPLHF,TGTGCCAGCAGGGTCAGGGGGCTGTACGGCAATTCACCCCTCCACTTT
TRBV7-9,-,-,TRBJ2-2,CASSFGVAANTGELFF,TGTGCCAGCAGCTTCGGGGTAGCGGCGAACACCGGGGAGCTGTTTTTT
TRBV9,TRBD1,few,TRBJ1-6,CASSVTGQYNSPLHF,TGTGCCAGCAGCGTAACGGGACAGTATAATTCACCCCTCCACTTT
TRBV29-1,-,few,TRBJ2-1,CSVAAGGLRQFF,TGCAGCGTTGCGGCTGGGGGCTTACGGCAGTTCTTC
TRBV27,-,few,TRBJ1-5,CASRDAGDQPQHF,TGTGCCAGCAGAGACGCGGGGGATCAGCCCCAGCATTTT
TRBV9,TRBD1,-,TRBJ1-3,CASSVGPTGAGNTIYF,TGTGCCAGCAGCGTAGGCCCCACAGGGGCTGGAAACACCATATATTTT
TRBV27,TRBD1,-,TRBJ1-6,CASSYGDPGGWDNSPLHF,TGTGCCAGCAGTTATGGGGACCCAGGGGGCTGGGATAATTCACCCCTCCACTTT
TRBV2,-,-,TRBJ2-1,CASSVRNERFF,TGTGCCAGCAGTGTGCGCAATGAGCGGTTCTTC
TRBV29-1,TRBD2,few,TRBJ2-1,CSVEETGTSGSDEQFF,TGCAGCGTTGAAGAAACCGGGACTAGCGGGAGTGATGAGCAGTTCTTC
TRBV7-3,TRBD1,few,TRBJ2-1,CASSRDSGEQFF,TGTGCCAGCAGCCGGGACAGCGGTGAGCAGTTCTTC
TRBV4-2,TRBD2,-,TRBJ2-7,CASSQDASVASGSYEQYF,TGTGCCAGCAGCCAAGATGCGTCCGTCGCTAGCGGCTCCTACGAGCAGTACTTC
TRBV25-1,-,-,TRBJ1-2,CASSVRDGYTF,TGTGCCAGCAGTGTTAGAGATGGCTACACCTTC
TRBV7-2,TRBD2,once,TRBJ2-3,CASSWGGPTDTQYF,TGTGCCAGCAGCTGGGGAGGGCCCACAGATACGCAGTATTTT
TRBV19,TRBD2,-,TRBJ2-3,CASRSTSGGVDTQYF,TGTGCCAGTAGGTCGACTAGCGGAGGTGTAGATACGCAGTATTTT
TRBV28,-,-,TRBJ2-7,CASTTRDFVDDYEQYF,TGTGCCAGCACCACGAGGGACTTCGTAGATGACTACGAGCAGTACTTC
TRBV9,-,-,TRBJ2-3,CASSGGGISTDTQYF,TGTGCCAGCAGCGGAGGTGGTATAAGCACAGATACGCAGTATTTT
TRBV7-9,-,-,TRBJ1-1,CASSLVPRRVTEAFF,TGTGCCAGCAGCTTAGTGCCTCGCAGGGTAACTGAAGCTTTCTTT
TRBV7-9,TRBD2,once,TRBJ2-2,CASSSGTSGRGTGELFF,TGTGCCAGCAGCTCCGGGACTAGCGGGAGAGGCACCGGGGAGCTGTTTTTT
TRBV5-1,TRBD2,-,TRBJ2-3,CASSLSGGPTDTQYF,TGCGCCAGCAGCCTTAGCGGGGGACCCACAGATACGCAGTATTTT
TRBV7-6,-,-,TRBJ2-7,CASSLDPTREQYF,TGTGCCAGCAGCTTAGACCCCACGAGGGAGCAGTACTTC
TRBV21-1,-,-,TRBJ1-2,CASSLTDRTAYGYTF,TGTGCCAGCAGCTTAACGGACAGGACAGCCTATGGCTACACCTTC